This passage covers 2 T cell receptor beta chains from one sample sequenced in a study of CD4 T cells in relation to SARS-CoV-2 and coronaviruses. Sequencing was performed with immunoSEQ multiplex PCR; in TCRdb, only in-frame clones are kept and a portion is missing. Of more than 25,000 clones in the sample, 60% to 85% were seen once. CD4+ T cells from unexposed donors were obtained before the COVID-19 pandemic (2011-2018). The cells were cultured for approximately 10 days before CD4+ T cells were isolated. For these TCRs, the target antigens are not known. Input material: CD4+ T cells from PBMCs, cultured in vitro. These receptors came from a human donor in good health.

The rearrangement links TRBV6-1 to TRBJ1-4; 7 nucleotides align to TRBD1. Germline trimming cut 3 bases from V and 8 bases from J; bases unmatched to any gene: 9. CDR1 and CDR2 from the germline V gene are MNHNS and SASEGT. The CDR3 loop spans 15 amino acids. The CDR3 is CASSDVQGVGEKLFF. CDR3 bases: TGTGCCAGCAGTGATGTTCAGGGGGTGGGAGAAAAACTGTTTTTT.

V usage is TRBV6-2 or TRBV6-3 and J usage is TRBJ2-1; unclear D gene. Germline V CDR1 and CDR2: MNHEY, SVGEGT. CDR3 size: 15 residues. The V and J ends lost 1 base and 0 bases respectively, with 7 bases between them. The CDR3 nucleotides are TGTGCCAGCAGTTACTGGGTCGGCTCCTACAATGAGCAGTTCTTC. This encodes CASSYWVGSYNEQFF.